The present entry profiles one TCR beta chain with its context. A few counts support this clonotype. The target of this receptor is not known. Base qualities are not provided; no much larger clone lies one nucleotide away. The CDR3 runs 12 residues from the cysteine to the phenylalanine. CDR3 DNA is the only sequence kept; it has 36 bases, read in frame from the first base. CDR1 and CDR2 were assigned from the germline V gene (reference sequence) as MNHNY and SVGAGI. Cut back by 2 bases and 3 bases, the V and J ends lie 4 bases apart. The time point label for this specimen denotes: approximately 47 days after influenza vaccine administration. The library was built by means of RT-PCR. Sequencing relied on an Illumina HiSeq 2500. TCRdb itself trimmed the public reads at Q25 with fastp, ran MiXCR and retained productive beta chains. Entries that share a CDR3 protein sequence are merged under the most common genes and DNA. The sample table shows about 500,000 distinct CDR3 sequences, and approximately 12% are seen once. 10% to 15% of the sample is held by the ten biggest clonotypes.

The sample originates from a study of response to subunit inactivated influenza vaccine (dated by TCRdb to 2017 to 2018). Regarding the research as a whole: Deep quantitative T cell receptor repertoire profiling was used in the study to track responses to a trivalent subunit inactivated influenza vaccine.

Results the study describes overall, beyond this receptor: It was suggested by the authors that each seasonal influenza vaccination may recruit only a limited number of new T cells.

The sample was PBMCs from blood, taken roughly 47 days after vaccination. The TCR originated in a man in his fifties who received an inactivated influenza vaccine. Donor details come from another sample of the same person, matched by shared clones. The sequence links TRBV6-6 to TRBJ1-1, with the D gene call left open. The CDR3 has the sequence CASSYVYTEAFF. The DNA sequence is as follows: TGTGCCAGCAGTTACGTGTACACTGAAGCTTTCTTT.